One sample yielded the 11 T cell receptor beta chains listed below, sequenced in a study of cytomegalovirus exposure and HLA in healthy donors. Primers: 60 Vbeta forward and 13 Jbeta reverse. Data came from immunoSEQ multiplex PCR; TCRdb stores just in-frame clones and leaves some out. The sample table sets out about 190,000 clones. Sample: PBMCs. Every receptor here comes from a man in his thirties or forties in good health and CMV-seronegative.

The chain has TRBV2 and TRBJ1-2, with a tentative D call TRBD1 (6 bases). In germline, CDR1 is SNHLY, CDR2 FYNNEI. This CDR3 has 16 amino acids. V was cut by 4 bases and J by 6 bases, with 21 bases left in between. CDR3 loop: CASSGKSRGRLDGYTF. The DNA of the CDR3 is TGTGCCAGCAGTGGGAAAAGCAGGGGCAGGTTGGATGGCTACACCTTC.

This chain joins TRBV6-1 and TRBJ1-2; a possible D gene is TRBD1 (6 bases). The V end lost 6 bases, the J end lost 8 bases, and 16 bases lay between the germline ends. Germline CDR1 reads MNHNS; CDR2 reads SASEGT. The CDR3 is 13 residues long. CDR3 in amino acids: CASSPTGRGGYTF. The CDR3 DNA follows: TGTGCCAGCAGCCCAACAGGGAGGGGCGGCTACACCTTC.

This rearrangement joins TRBV7-9 to TRBJ1-5; weak D call: TRBD1 (6 bases). CDR1 is SEHNR, CDR2 FQNEAQ, per germline (reference sequence). The CDR3 length is 17 residues. V gave up 5 bases and J gave up 2 bases, with 19 bases separating them. Here the CDR3 DNA reads TGTGCCAGCAGCCTGGAGGGGGGGTTTGCTCGCAATCAGCCCCAGCATTTT. It encodes CASSLEGGFARNQPQHF.

The CDR3 coding sequence is TGTGCCAGCAGCCGGGACAGAAATTCACCCCTCCACTTT. Translating gives CASSRDRNSPLHF. This rearrangement joins TRBV6-5 to TRBJ1-6; 7 bases fit TRBD1. With 6 bases clipped from V and 7 bases from J, the junction kept 3 bases outside the gene matches. Germline-derived CDR1 and CDR2 are MNHEY and SVGAGI. The CDR3 is 13 residues long.

The rearrangement links TRBV5-1 to TRBJ2-7; D might be TRBD1 (6 bases). Trimming removed 5 bases at V and 3 bases at J, with 21 bases between. This CDR3 comprises 16 residues. CDR1 and CDR2 (germline): SGHRS, YFSETQ. CDR3 in DNA: TGCGCCAGCAGTGAAGGGACAACCCTTTCTATCTACGAGCAGTACTTC. It specifies CASSEGTTLSIYEQYF.

The chain carries TRBV30 and TRBJ1-2, with 8 bases lining up with TRBD1. The CDR3 has 13 amino acids. Germline V gene data show CDR1 as GTSNPN and CDR2 as SVGIG (reference sequence). Trimming cost V 7 bases and J 0 bases; bases outside gene matches: 4. The CDR3 DNA sequence: TGTGCCTTTCCGACAGGGGCTAACTATGGCTACACCTTC. Its translation: CAFPTGANYGYTF.

The V call is TRBV6-5, the J call TRBJ1-4; TRBD1 aligns across 8 bases. Trimming removed 5 bases from V and 10 bases from J; junction bases left unmatched: 3. The CDR3 loop spans 12 amino acids. CDR1 is MNHEY and CDR2 is SVGAGI in the germline V gene. The CDR3 region is CASSQTGGKLFF. CDR3 DNA: TGTGCCAGCAGTCAAACAGGGGGAAAACTGTTTTTT.

This rearrangement joins TRBV30 to TRBJ2-1; 12 nucleotides agree with TRBD2. This CDR3 has 16 amino acids. Germline V gene lookup returns CDR1 GTSNPN and CDR2 SVGIG (reference sequence). V trimming: 0 bases; J trimming: 5 bases; junction bases outside the gene matches: 5. DNA for the CDR3: TGTGCCTGGAGTGTACAAGCTAGCGGGAGGGACAATGAGCAGTTCTTC. As protein: CAWSVQASGRDNEQFF. The full variable domain, completed using reference TRBV30 and TRBJ2-1, is SQTIHQWPATLVQPVGSPLSLECTVEGTSNPNLYWYRQAAGRGLQLLFYSVGIGQISSEVPQNLSASRPQDRQFILSSKKLLLSDSGFYLCAWSVQASGRDNEQFFGPGTRLTVL.

V is TRBV6-1 and J is TRBJ1-2, with TRBD1 as a possible D gene (5 bases). Per the germline V gene, CDR1 is MNHNS and CDR2 is SASEGT. Trimming removed 2 bases from V and 6 bases from J, with 22 bases in between. The CDR3 is made up of 17 amino acids. In DNA, the CDR3 is TGTGCCAGCAGTGAAAACGCAGGGTTAAGGTCTGGGCATGGCTACACCTTC. Translated, it gives CASSENAGLRSGHGYTF.

The chain employs TRBV6-5 and TRBJ1-2; D may be TRBD1 (6 bases). Trimming took off 6 bases at V and 6 bases at J, with 14 bases between the two ends. Germline CDR1 is MNHEY and CDR2 is SVGAGI. The CDR3 loop spans 13 amino acids. The CDR3 DNA reads as TGTGCCAGCAGCCCACAGGGCCGTCATGGCTACACCTTC. Residues: CASSPQGRHGYTF.

The chain carries TRBV2 and TRBJ1-2; 8 positions agree with TRBD1. Trimming at V came to 4 bases and at J to 4 bases, leaving 8 bases not matched to a gene. This CDR3 has 15 residues. From germline, CDR1 is SNHLY and CDR2 FYNNEI. The CDR3 nucleotides read TGTGCCAGCAGTGCTTGGACAGGGACCATCTATGGCTACACCTTC. Amino acid sequence: CASSAWTGTIYGYTF.